This is a list of T cell receptor beta chains from one sample in a study of beta chain features in type 1 diabetes. Produced via immunoSEQ multiplex PCR; TCRdb's table is partial and in-frame only. This table has about 9,400 clones, 75% to 80% appearing once. Sequencing was done on a sample of Tregs from blood. The source is a woman between 18 and 30 years old in good health. The CDR3 runs from the conserved cysteine through the conserved F or W. The order of the fields is J gene, V gene, clone size, D gene, CDR3 protein, CDR3 DNA. A D gene is named only where the DNA matches it firmly. Size is stated for part of the rows, as once, few or many counts, or as a class when the clone is expanded.

J gene: TRBJ2-1; V gene: TRBV7-9; clone size: once; D gene: TRBD2; CDR3 protein: CASRGTSGEQFF; CDR3 DNA: TGTGCCAGCAGGGGGACTAGCGGGGAGCAGTTCTTC
J gene: TRBJ2-7; V gene: TRBV5-1; clone size: NA; D gene: NA; CDR3 protein: CASRQVGEQYF; CDR3 DNA: TGCGCCAGCCGACAGGTGGGAGAGCAGTACTTC
J gene: TRBJ2-7; V gene: TRBV15; clone size: NA; D gene: TRBD1; CDR3 protein: CATSRRQGATYEQYF; CDR3 DNA: TGTGCCACCAGCAGGAGACAGGGGGCCACCTACGAGCAGTACTTC
J gene: TRBJ1-2; V gene: TRBV18; clone size: once; D gene: NA; CDR3 protein: CASSPERELGYGYTF; CDR3 DNA: TGTGCCAGCTCACCAGAGAGGGAGCTCGGCTATGGCTACACCTTC
J gene: TRBJ1-2; V gene: TRBV2; clone size: NA; D gene: NA; CDR3 protein: CASSEELFNYGYTF; CDR3 DNA: TGTGCCAGCAGTGAAGAACTCTTTAACTATGGCTACACCTTC
J gene: TRBJ2-7; V gene: TRBV27; clone size: once; D gene: NA; CDR3 protein: CASSLRGIAAYEQYF; CDR3 DNA: TGTGCCAGCAGTTTAAGGGGGATTGCAGCCTACGAGCAGTACTTC
J gene: TRBJ1-1; V gene: TRBV11-2; clone size: NA; D gene: NA; CDR3 protein: CASSLMWGGKEDAFF; CDR3 DNA: TGTGCCAGCAGCTTAATGTGGGGGGGGAAGGAGGACGCTTTCTTT
J gene: TRBJ2-7; V gene: TRBV30; clone size: NA; D gene: NA; CDR3 protein: CAWSTSGYEQYF; CDR3 DNA: TGTGCCTGGAGTACATCAGGCTACGAGCAGTACTTC
J gene: TRBJ1-1; V gene: TRBV2; clone size: NA; D gene: NA; CDR3 protein: CASSPTDNTEAFF; CDR3 DNA: TGTGCCAGCAGTCCGACAGACAACACTGAAGCTTTCTTT
J gene: TRBJ1-2; V gene: TRBV6-1; clone size: NA; D gene: NA; CDR3 protein: CASSEESGHNYGYTF; CDR3 DNA: TGTGCCAGCAGTGAAGAGTCAGGACACAACTATGGCTACACCTTC
J gene: TRBJ1-1; V gene: TRBV5-4; clone size: NA; D gene: TRBD1; CDR3 protein: CASSLPRDRGPTEAFF; CDR3 DNA: TGTGCCAGCAGCTTACCCCGGGACAGGGGGCCCACTGAAGCTTTCTTT
J gene: TRBJ2-7; V gene: TRBV18; clone size: NA; D gene: NA; CDR3 protein: CASSPTGGGTHF; CDR3 DNA: TGTGCCAGCTCACCAACAGGGGGGGGAACGCACTTC
J gene: TRBJ2-2; V gene: TRBV6-4; clone size: NA; D gene: NA; CDR3 protein: CASSALQGAGELFF; CDR3 DNA: TGTGCCAGCAGTGCCCTTCAAGGGGCCGGGGAGCTGTTTTTT
J gene: TRBJ1-2; V gene: TRBV30; clone size: few; D gene: NA; CDR3 protein: CAWRVGGTNYGYTF; CDR3 DNA: TGTGCCTGGAGAGTAGGGGGTACTAACTATGGCTACACCTTC
J gene: TRBJ2-1; V gene: TRBV23-1; clone size: few; D gene: NA; CDR3 protein: CASSQSGSQGLILHAMDEQFF; CDR3 DNA: TGCGCCAGCAGTCAATCGGGTAGTCAGGGCCTTATCCTCCATGCAATGGATGAGCAGTTCTTC
J gene: TRBJ2-1; V gene: TRBV5-4; clone size: few; D gene: NA; CDR3 protein: CASSLALANNEQFF; CDR3 DNA: TGTGCCAGCAGCTTGGCCCTAGCGAACAATGAGCAGTTCTTC
J gene: TRBJ1-5; V gene: TRBV6-6; clone size: NA; D gene: NA; CDR3 protein: CASHPIRGPNQPQHF; CDR3 DNA: TGTGCCAGTCATCCAATCCGGGGTCCCAATCAGCCCCAGCACTTT
J gene: TRBJ2-5; V gene: TRBV5-1; clone size: NA; D gene: NA; CDR3 protein: CASNGQQETQYF; CDR3 DNA: TGCGCCAGCAACGGACAGCAAGAGACCCAGTACTTC
J gene: TRBJ2-3; V gene: TRBV4-1; clone size: NA; D gene: NA; CDR3 protein: CASSQPGQGTDTQYF; CDR3 DNA: TGCGCCAGCAGCCAACCCGGGCAGGGAACAGATACGCAGTATTTT
J gene: TRBJ2-7; V gene: TRBV11-2; clone size: NA; D gene: NA; CDR3 protein: CASSFLSYEQYF; CDR3 DNA: TGTGCCAGCAGCTTTCTTTCCTACGAGCAGTACTTC
J gene: TRBJ1-2; V gene: TRBV23-1; clone size: NA; D gene: TRBD1; CDR3 protein: CASSRQGKIETNYGYTF; CDR3 DNA: TGCGCCAGCAGCCGACAGGGTAAAATAGAGACTAACTATGGCTACACCTTC
J gene: TRBJ2-2; V gene: TRBV5-1; clone size: once; D gene: TRBD2; CDR3 protein: CASSLIPSGGTGELFF; CDR3 DNA: TGCGCCAGCAGCTTGATTCCTAGCGGGGGCACCGGGGAGCTGTTTTTT
J gene: TRBJ1-1; V gene: TRBV18; clone size: NA; D gene: NA; CDR3 protein: CASSTAPPDTEAFF; CDR3 DNA: TGTGCCAGCTCGACAGCTCCGCCTGACACTGAAGCTTTCTTT
J gene: TRBJ1-4; V gene: TRBV10-3; clone size: few; D gene: NA; CDR3 protein: CAIRGSGSLEKLFF; CDR3 DNA: TGTGCCATCAGGGGCTCAGGCTCCCTTGAAAAACTGTTTTTT
J gene: TRBJ2-1; V gene: TRBV29-1; clone size: NA; D gene: NA; CDR3 protein: CSVGGRGNEQFF; CDR3 DNA: TGCAGCGTTGGGGGCAGGGGCAATGAGCAGTTCTTC
J gene: TRBJ2-6; V gene: TRBV19; clone size: NA; D gene: NA; CDR3 protein: CASSIMSISGANVLTF; CDR3 DNA: TGTGCCAGTAGTATAATGTCCATCTCTGGGGCCAACGTCCTGACTTTC
J gene: TRBJ1-1; V gene: TRBV2; clone size: NA; D gene: NA; CDR3 protein: CASSFYVNTEAFF; CDR3 DNA: TGTGCCAGCAGTTTCTATGTCAACACTGAAGCTTTCTTT
J gene: TRBJ1-3; V gene: TRBV7-9; clone size: NA; D gene: TRBD1; CDR3 protein: CASSKLRDRAVNTIYF; CDR3 DNA: TGTGCCAGCAGTAAGCTCCGGGACAGGGCTGTGAACACCATATATTTT
J gene: TRBJ2-2; V gene: TRBV2; clone size: NA; D gene: NA; CDR3 protein: CASTAIRAGASTGELFF; CDR3 DNA: TGTGCCAGCACCGCAATCCGGGCAGGGGCCAGCACCGGGGAGCTGTTTTTT
J gene: TRBJ1-6; V gene: TRBV19; clone size: NA; D gene: NA; CDR3 protein: CASKAGDNSPLHF; CDR3 DNA: TGTGCCAGTAAAGCAGGGGATAATTCACCCCTCCACTTT
J gene: TRBJ2-7; V gene: TRBV6-5; clone size: NA; D gene: TRBD1; CDR3 protein: CASSYSLRTGDEQYF; CDR3 DNA: TGTGCCAGCAGTTACTCGCTACGGACAGGGGATGAGCAGTACTTC
J gene: TRBJ1-4; V gene: TRBV25-1; clone size: few; D gene: TRBD1; CDR3 protein: CASSEWTGGEKLFF; CDR3 DNA: TGTGCCAGCAGTGAATGGACAGGGGGTGAAAAACTGTTTTTT
J gene: TRBJ2-6; V gene: TRBV5-4; clone size: few; D gene: NA; CDR3 protein: CASSSSGGLASGANVLTF; CDR3 DNA: TGTGCCAGCAGCTCCTCCGGGGGGCTGGCTTCTGGGGCCAACGTCCTGACTTTC
J gene: TRBJ1-2; V gene: TRBV6-1; clone size: NA; D gene: NA; CDR3 protein: CASSSTGSGYTF; CDR3 DNA: TGTGCCAGCAGTTCTACAGGGTCTGGTTACACCTTC
J gene: TRBJ1-5; V gene: TRBV6-1; clone size: NA; D gene: NA; CDR3 protein: CASSTGFINQPQHF; CDR3 DNA: TGTGCCAGCAGCACAGGGTTTATCAATCAGCCCCAGCATTTT
J gene: TRBJ2-2; V gene: TRBV2; clone size: NA; D gene: NA; CDR3 protein: CASRPGVTGELFF; CDR3 DNA: TGTGCCAGCAGACCAGGGGTCACCGGGGAGCTGTTTTTT
J gene: TRBJ2-3; V gene: TRBV5-6; clone size: NA; D gene: TRBD1; CDR3 protein: CASSEGQNTDTQYF; CDR3 DNA: TGTGCCAGCAGCGAGGGACAGAACACAGATACGCAGTATTTT
J gene: TRBJ2-1; V gene: TRBV2; clone size: once; D gene: NA; CDR3 protein: CASSVASGYNEQFF; CDR3 DNA: TGTGCCAGCAGTGTGGCGAGCGGCTACAATGAGCAGTTCTTC
J gene: TRBJ2-7; V gene: TRBV18; clone size: NA; D gene: NA; CDR3 protein: CASSQPGHGTNLVEQYF; CDR3 DNA: TGTGCCAGCTCACAACCGGGACACGGAACCAACCTAGTAGAGCAGTACTTC
J gene: TRBJ2-4; V gene: TRBV6-1; clone size: NA; D gene: TRBD1; CDR3 protein: CASRAGGAKNIQYF; CDR3 DNA: TGTGCCAGCAGGGCAGGGGGAGCCAAAAACATTCAGTACTTC
J gene: TRBJ2-1; V gene: TRBV7-9; clone size: NA; D gene: TRBD1; CDR3 protein: CASSLGQGFNEQFF; CDR3 DNA: TGTGCCAGCAGCTTGGGACAGGGGTTCAATGAGCAGTTCTTC
J gene: TRBJ1-1; V gene: TRBV30; clone size: NA; D gene: NA; CDR3 protein: CAWRFLGQGRTEAFF; CDR3 DNA: TGTGCCTGGAGGTTTTTGGGGCAGGGGAGAACTGAAGCTTTCTTT
J gene: TRBJ1-2; V gene: TRBV25-1; clone size: NA; D gene: NA; CDR3 protein: CASTGVYGYTF; CDR3 DNA: TGTGCCAGCACGGGTGTATATGGCTACACCTTC
J gene: TRBJ2-2; V gene: TRBV5-1; clone size: NA; D gene: TRBD1; CDR3 protein: CASRQGASTGELFF; CDR3 DNA: TGCGCCAGCCGACAGGGCGCGAGCACCGGGGAGCTGTTTTTT
J gene: TRBJ2-1; V gene: TRBV6-6; clone size: NA; D gene: NA; CDR3 protein: CASSSGNYNEQFF; CDR3 DNA: TGTGCCAGCAGTTCCGGGAACTACAATGAGCAGTTCTTC
J gene: TRBJ2-7; V gene: TRBV14; clone size: NA; D gene: TRBD1; CDR3 protein: CASSQDRAGTGLTGEQYF; CDR3 DNA: TGTGCCAGCAGCCAAGATCGCGCCGGGACAGGGTTAACAGGCGAGCAGTACTTC
J gene: TRBJ2-1; V gene: TRBV5-1; clone size: NA; D gene: TRBD2; CDR3 protein: CASRTGTSAYNEQFF; CDR3 DNA: TGCGCCAGCAGAACCGGGACTAGCGCCTACAATGAGCAGTTCTTC
J gene: TRBJ2-2; V gene: TRBV6-6; clone size: NA; D gene: NA; CDR3 protein: CASRRVTGELFF; CDR3 DNA: TGTGCCAGCCGCCGGGTCACCGGGGAGCTGTTTTTT
J gene: TRBJ2-2; V gene: TRBV5-6; clone size: NA; D gene: TRBD1; CDR3 protein: CASSLVPTGTVNGELFF; CDR3 DNA: TGTGCCAGCAGCTTGGTCCCCACCGGGACAGTGAACGGGGAGCTGTTTTTT
J gene: TRBJ2-7; V gene: TRBV18; clone size: NA; D gene: TRBD2; CDR3 protein: CASSPKRGSSNEQYF; CDR3 DNA: TGTGCCAGCTCACCCAAGCGGGGATCGTCCAACGAGCAGTACTTC
J gene: TRBJ2-5; V gene: TRBV6-5; clone size: NA; D gene: NA; CDR3 protein: CASGGLGGETQYF; CDR3 DNA: TGTGCCAGCGGGGGACTGGGGGGAGAGACCCAGTACTTC
J gene: TRBJ2-5; V gene: TRBV5-1; clone size: NA; D gene: TRBD1; CDR3 protein: CASSLAQGKETQYF; CDR3 DNA: TGCGCCAGCAGCTTGGCACAGGGGAAAGAGACCCAGTACTTC
J gene: TRBJ2-1; V gene: TRBV19; clone size: once; D gene: TRBD1; CDR3 protein: CASSKVMRLGTENNEQFF; CDR3 DNA: TGTGCCAGTAGTAAAGTGATGCGGTTAGGGACAGAAAACAATGAGCAGTTCTTC
J gene: TRBJ2-1; V gene: TRBV18; clone size: NA; D gene: NA; CDR3 protein: CASSPLLGGVSYNEQFF; CDR3 DNA: TGTGCCAGCTCACCCCTACTGGGCGGGGTATCCTACAATGAGCAGTTCTTC
J gene: TRBJ1-6; V gene: TRBV27; clone size: few; D gene: TRBD1; CDR3 protein: CASSQSGQGNSPLHF; CDR3 DNA: TGTGCCAGCAGTCAGTCAGGACAGGGTAATTCACCCCTCCACTTT
J gene: TRBJ1-1; V gene: TRBV2; clone size: NA; D gene: NA; CDR3 protein: CASSWGGSRNTEAFF; CDR3 DNA: TGTGCCAGCAGCTGGGGGGGGAGCAGGAACACTGAAGCTTTCTTT
J gene: TRBJ2-1; V gene: TRBV27; clone size: NA; D gene: TRBD1; CDR3 protein: CASGGQGARNEQLF; CDR3 DNA: TGTGCCAGCGGGGGTCAGGGGGCCCGCAATGAGCAGCTCTTC
J gene: TRBJ2-2; V gene: TRBV29-1; clone size: NA; D gene: NA; CDR3 protein: CSVAREPGELFF; CDR3 DNA: TGCAGCGTTGCGCGGGAACCCGGGGAGCTGTTTTTT
J gene: TRBJ2-1; V gene: TRBV29-1; clone size: NA; D gene: TRBD2; CDR3 protein: CSVVRAGGYNEQFF; CDR3 DNA: TGCAGCGTTGTTAGGGCGGGAGGATACAATGAGCAGTTCTTC